This T cell receptor beta chain originates from a study of early T cells in non-severe SARS-CoV-2 infection (dated by TCRdb to the early 2020s). A note on the overall study: TCR sequencing used bulk RNA from unsorted whole blood, so alpha and beta chains could not be paired.

Library prep was done by 5' RACE. The listed sequencing device is NextSeq 500. The TCR library protocol attached unique molecular identifiers to individual cDNA molecules to correct for sequencing error and PCR bias. Both TCR alpha and beta chains were sequenced, and tight co-correlation was observed between alpha and beta sequence abundances in each sample. For the original study's pipeline: V gene, J gene and CDR3 annotation of TCR sequences was performed with Decombinator V4. Expanded TCRs were defined as changing significantly between any two time points under a Poisson model with p below 0.0001. TCR abundances were normalised to the total number of TCRs sequenced per sample and were expressed as counts per million. TRAV1-2 paired with TRAJ12, TRAJ20 or TRAJ33 defined MAIT TCRs, while TRAV10 paired with TRAJ18 defined iNKT TCRs. A search of VDJdb, accessed on 1 November 2021, was run for TCRs annotated to CMV, EBV and SARS-CoV-2, with TCRs annotated for multiple antigens excluded. TCRdb cleaned the public reads at Q25 with fastp, built clones with MiXCR and kept in-frame beta chains. Every CDR3 protein is listed once, alongside the most common genes and DNA of its rows. V and J calls and clone size were set by TCRdb, not the authors. This sample has around 20,000 distinct CDR3 sequences in its table, and approximately 4.8% of those were observed once. Around 5.2% of the sample is in the top ten clones.

The study was a case-control design nested within a healthcare worker cohort in London, UK, with weekly nasopharyngeal swab PCR tests and blood sampling. Between 23 and 31 March 2020, the week of the UK lockdown, healthcare workers were enrolled and then followed up weekly for as long as 16 weeks. This clonotype was recorded many times. The antigen it recognizes is unknown. Qualities for individual bases were not recorded, and no much larger clone is one base off. The germline V gene specifies MNHNS as CDR1 and SASEGT as CDR2. Trimming takes 5 bases off V and 4 bases off J; junction bases not matched to a gene: 6. The CDR3, cysteine through phenylalanine, is 15 amino acids long. The entry retains the CDR3 DNA only, 45 bases that are in frame from base 1. Overall results and qualifications from the work: Matching against VDJdb was skewed toward anti-spike CD8 responses, likely underestimated virus-specific expansions, and missed private and CD4 specificities.

The sequencing input was whole blood. The chain employs TRBV6-1 and TRBJ2-1; 9 of the junction bases match TRBD2. This TCR was sampled from an adult who was a healthcare worker with PCR-confirmed SARS-CoV-2 infection or an uninfected control (not recorded which). The bases read TGTGCCAGCAGTCCTAGCGGGGAGGGATACAATGAGCAGTTCTTC. Its protein is CASSPSGEGYNEQFF.